The subject of this entry is one T cell receptor beta chain. The sample comes from a study of blood T cell repertoires in COVID-19. The J segment lost 2 bases and the V segment lost 0 bases, leaving 5 bases of the junction unmatched. This CDR3 region has 16 residues. CDR1 is SGHVS, CDR2 FNYEAQ, per germline. Some clones are missing from TCRdb's copy, which holds only in-frame ones; the method was immunoSEQ multiplex PCR. This sample yields fewer than 120,000 clones, of which 76% are seen a single time; over 3.5% belongs to the top ten. Sequenced sample: peripheral blood. This clonotype was obtained from a woman of 80 years or more with acute or convalescent COVID-19. The chain employs TRBV7-6 and TRBJ2-7, with 9 bases aligning to TRBD2. This CDR3 reads CASSLALASGTYEQYF. The CDR3 DNA reads TGTGCCAGCAGCTTAGCGTTGGCTAGCGGGACCTACGAGCAGTACTTC. Complete variable domain (other parts from reference TRBV7-6 and TRBJ2-7): GAGVSQSPRYKVTKRGQDVALRCDPISGHVSLYWYRQALGQGPEFLTYFNYEAQQDKSGLPNDRFSAERPEGSISTLTIQRTEQRDSAMYRCASSLALASGTYEQYFGPGTRLTVT.